This T cell receptor beta chain comes out of a study of long-term antiretroviral therapy in people with HIV. DNA was extracted from approximately 1-10 million thawed cryopreserved PBMC. The CDR3 length is 13 residues. The V and J ends lost 6 bases and 8 bases respectively, with 14 bases between them. Germline CDR1 reads MDHEN; CDR2 reads SYDVKM. Run at survey level, the immunoSEQ assay was version v3.0. Sequenced by immunoSEQ multiplex PCR; TCRdb stores in-frame clones only, minus some. This sample has under 20,000 clones; roughly four fifths occur once, and the top ten carry approximately 8.3%. Whole-study results and caveats: In HIV, the repertoires covered a tighter span of CDR3 lengths than in controls. Information on adherence, resistance and therapy changes was unavailable.

A word on this clone: Its cognate antigen is unknown.

V gene TRBV28 combines with J gene TRBJ1-3, with D unresolved. The sequenced sample was unsorted PBMCs, obtained 0.3 years after starting antiretroviral therapy. This receptor was obtained from a man aged 18 to 30 with HIV. The CDR3 sequence is CASSPSAEHTIYF. The CDR3 DNA sequence: TGTGCCAGCAGCCCTAGTGCGGAGCACACCATATATTTT.